This T cell receptor beta chain emerged from a study of control samples from healthy donors and cancer patients. Using immunoSEQ multiplex PCR, the repertoire was profiled, and TCRdb retains in-frame clones only, with some absent. The data show 170,000 or so clones, over 85% seen once. The sequence was collected from a man aged 25-45 years in good health. Sample: blood.

Here the CDR3 reads CASSPTPLSNNEQFF. CDR3 bases: TGTGCCAGCAGTCCGACCCCCCTGAGCAACAATGAGCAGTTCTTC. V usage is TRBV27 and J usage is TRBJ2-1; D unresolved. CDR3 length: 15 residues. Germline lookup yields CDR1 MNHEY and CDR2 SMNVEV (reference sequence). V dropped 5 bases and J dropped 5 bases, with 16 bases sitting between them.